Each of the 18 T cell receptor beta chains below was sequenced from the same sample in a study of human T cells and chemical hapten exposure. The starting material, unfractionated whole blood, was used for total RNA extraction. TCRdb ran MiXCR on the 5' RACE reads and lists one entry per CDR3 protein. The table shows tens of thousands of distinct CDR3 sequences, with 15% occurring only once. The receptors originated from a female donor in good health.

This clonotype was counted ten times or more. V usage is TRBV14 and J usage is TRBJ2-1; either TRBD1 or TRBD2 may supply D (5 bases each). The CDR3 length is 13 residues. The germline V gene encodes CDR1 SGHDN and CDR2 FVKESK. Trimming removed 1 base at V and 8 bases at J, with 9 bases between. CDR3 in DNA: TGTGCCAGCAGCCAAGGTGGGGGTGATGAGCAGTTCTTC. It codes for CASSQGGGDEQFF.

The V gene is TRBV3-1, the J gene TRBJ2-3; TRBD2 matches at 10 bases. V shed 4 bases and J 7 bases; nucleotides not matched to a gene: 8. The germline V gene encodes CDR1 LGHDT and CDR2 YNNKEL (reference sequence). This CDR3 region has 15 residues. This CDR3 is CASSLAGGPAHTQYF. As DNA, the CDR3 is TGTGCCAGCAGCCTAGCGGGGGGCCCTGCGCATACGCAGTATTTT.

J is TRBJ2-3 and V is TRBV7-2, with a possible D match to TRBD2 (5 bases). Germline V gene lookup returns CDR1 SGHTA and CDR2 FQGNSA. The V and J ends lost 3 bases and 3 bases respectively, with 10 bases between them. This CDR3 comprises 14 residues. CDR3 in DNA: TGTGCCAGCAGCTTTGGCTGGGAGACAGATACGCAGTATTTT. Residues: CASSFGWETDTQYF.

This clonotype was recorded at least ten times. The chain carries TRBV6-1 and TRBJ1-1; 7 nucleotides match TRBD1. The CDR3 sequence is 14 residues long. Unmatched junction bases numbered 7, after V lost 6 bases and J lost 3 bases. The V gene's germline CDR1 is MNHNS and CDR2 SASEGT. The DNA of the CDR3 is TGTGCCAGCAGGTATAAAACAGGGGACACTGAAGCTTTCTTT. Protein: CASRYKTGDTEAFF.

This clonotype was picked up a small number of times. This chain joins TRBV9 and TRBJ2-3; D may match TRBD1 or TRBD2 (6 bases each). The germline V gene encodes CDR1 SGDLS and CDR2 YYNGEE. This CDR3 spans 15 amino acids. Trimming shortened V by 5 bases and J by 5 bases, and 18 bases separated the two germline ends. CDR3 DNA: TGTGCCAGCAGACCTATAGGGGGGCGGGGAGATACGCAGTATTTT. This sequence encodes CASRPIGGRGDTQYF.

The rearrangement uses TRBV5-1 and TRBJ2-5; no reliable D call. Trimming pared 2 bases from V and 3 bases from J, leaving 11 bases between. Germline lookup yields CDR1 SGHRS and CDR2 YFSETQ. The CDR3 totals 14 residues. The CDR3 sequence is CASSFRLAEETQYF. The CDR3 coding sequence is TGCGCCAGCAGCTTCAGGTTGGCAGAAGAGACCCAGTACTTC.

V usage is TRBV12-3 or TRBV12-4 and J usage is TRBJ1-5; D unclear. The length of the CDR3 is 13 residues. V was trimmed by 2 bases and J by 4 bases, leaving 6 bases between them. The CDR3 DNA is TGTGCCAGCAGTTTAACGAGAAATCAGCCCCAGCATTTT. Translation gives CASSLTRNQPQHF.

The chain employs TRBV7-2 and TRBJ2-7; 9 nucleotides agree with TRBD2. V dropped 6 bases and J dropped 4; count of bases not matched to a gene: 10. The CDR3 totals 15 residues. Germline CDR1 is SGHTA and CDR2 is FQGNSA. For the CDR3, the DNA is TGTGCCAGCAGTGTTGTAGCGGGGGCCCAATACGAGCAGTACTTC. As protein: CASSVVAGAQYEQYF.

The rearrangement uses TRBV14 and TRBJ1-6; no clear D. The V gene's germline CDR1 is SGHDN and CDR2 FVKESK. The CDR3 is 15 residues long. V shed 1 base and J shed 8 bases, with 12 bases lying between them. This chain's CDR3 is CASSQGLPIHSPLHF. The CDR3 nucleotides read TGTGCCAGCAGCCAAGGACTGCCCATTCATTCACCCCTCCACTTT.

The chain links TRBV20-1 to TRBJ2-3; D might be TRBD1 (5 bases). The CDR3 is made up of 14 amino acids. Germline V lookup: CDR1 DFQATT, CDR2 SNEGSKA (reference sequence). The V gene lost 6 bases and the J gene lost 0 bases, with 13 bases spanning the gap. The CDR3 DNA is TGCAGTGCACCCCAGGGCCTAAGCACAGATACGCAGTATTTT. As protein: CSAPQGLSTDTQYF.

The chain is built from TRBV7-9 and TRBJ1-2; TRBD1 matches at 9 bases. The CDR3 is made up of 13 amino acids. V lost 8 bases and J lost 4; bases outside the gene matches: 5. Germline-derived CDR1 and CDR2 are SEHNR and FQNEAQ (reference sequence). DNA for the CDR3: TGTGCCAGCGTGGAGACAGGGGGCTATGGCTACACCTTC. Its protein is CASVETGGYGYTF.

In regard to this clonotype: This clone may be a read error of a much larger clone one base away. The rearrangement links TRBV27 to TRBJ2-3; D remains unclear. The germline V gene encodes CDR1 MNHEY and CDR2 SMNVEV (reference sequence). CDR3 length: 12 amino acids. The germline V and J ends were trimmed by 6 bases and 2 bases, with 6 bases remaining between them. CDR3 in DNA: TGTGCCAGCAGGGGCTTCACAGATACGCAGTATTTT. Amino acids: CASRGFTDTQYF.

This clonotype was seen a few times. The CDR3 DNA follows: TGTGCCAGCACCGAAACAGCCAGCAACACTGAAGCTTTCTTT. This gives the protein CASTETASNTEAFF. The chain employs TRBV2 and TRBJ1-1; D remains unclear. The CDR3 is made up of 14 amino acids. V was cut by 7 bases and J by 2 bases, with 14 bases left in between. Germline values: CDR1 SNHLY, CDR2 FYNNEI.

CDR3 protein: CAWSVKGSGPQHF. The CDR3 DNA reads TGTGCCTGGAGTGTAAAAGGGTCCGGGCCCCAGCATTTT. The rearrangement links TRBV30 to TRBJ1-5; D is unresolved. V was shortened by 0 bases and J by 9 bases, with 12 bases between the two germline ends. The CDR3 runs 13 residues. Germline V gene sequence: CDR1 GTSNPN, CDR2 SVGIG (reference sequence).

This clonotype was recorded many times. The rearrangement uses TRBV7-6 and TRBJ1-1, with a weak D call TRBD1 (5 bases). Per the germline V gene, CDR1 is SGHVS and CDR2 is FNYEAQ. Trimming stripped 0 bases from V and 3 bases from J, with 8 bases between. The CDR3 is made up of 14 amino acids. The CDR3 is CASSLATGDTEAFF. CDR3 sequence (DNA): TGTGCCAGCAGCTTAGCCACAGGAGACACTGAAGCTTTCTTT. Variable domain in full (rest from reference TRBV7-6 and TRBJ1-1): GAGVSQSPRYKVTKRGQDVALRCDPISGHVSLYWYRQALGQGPEFLTYFNYEAQQDKSGLPNDRFSAERPEGSISTLTIQRTEQRDSAMYRCASSLATGDTEAFFGQGTRLTVV.

The chain has TRBV6-1 and TRBJ1-5, with no clear D. In germline, CDR1 is MNHNS, CDR2 SASEGT. V was cut by 2 bases and J by 7 bases, with 9 bases left in between. The CDR3 is 13 amino acids. CDR3: CASSEREDQPQHF. CDR3 coding DNA: TGTGCCAGCAGTGAAAGGGAGGACCAGCCCCAGCATTTT.

This clonotype was found a few times. The V and J genes are TRBV7-2 and TRBJ1-1, with unresolved D. The CDR3 totals 11 residues. Germline CDR1 and CDR2: SGHTA and FQGNSA. V was trimmed by 4 bases and J by 6 bases, leaving 6 bases between them. The CDR3 spells CASSSRAEAFF. CDR3 DNA sequence: TGTGCCAGCAGCTCACGGGCTGAAGCTTTCTTT.

This clonotype was found a few times. The J gene is TRBJ2-1, the V gene TRBV5-1; 7 bases map to TRBD2. The CDR3 covers 14 residues. V shed 0 bases and J 7 bases; nucleotides not matched to a gene: 4. The germline V gene has CDR1 SGHRS and CDR2 YFSETQ. CDR3 sequence reads: CASSLVSGGNEQFF. CDR3 DNA sequence: TGCGCCAGCAGCTTGGTTTCGGGAGGTAATGAGCAGTTCTTC.